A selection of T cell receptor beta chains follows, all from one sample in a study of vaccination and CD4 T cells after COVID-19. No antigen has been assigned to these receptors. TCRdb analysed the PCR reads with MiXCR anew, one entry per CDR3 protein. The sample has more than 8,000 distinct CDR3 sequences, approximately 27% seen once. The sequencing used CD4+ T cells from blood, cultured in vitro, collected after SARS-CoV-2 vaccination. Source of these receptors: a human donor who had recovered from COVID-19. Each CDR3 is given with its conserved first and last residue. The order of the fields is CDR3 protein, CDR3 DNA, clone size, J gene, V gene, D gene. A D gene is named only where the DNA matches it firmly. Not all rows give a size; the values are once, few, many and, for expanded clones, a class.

CDR3aa: CASSPTGEGYGYTF
CDR3nt: TGTGCCAGCAGTCCGACAGGGGAGGGCTATGGCTACACCTTC
abundance: medium-sized
j_gene: TRBJ1-2
v_gene: TRBV6-1
d_gene: TRBD1

CDR3aa: CASSPTTGIDSPLHF
CDR3nt: TGTGCCAGCAGTCCTACTACAGGGATCGATTCACCCCTCCACTTT
abundance: -
j_gene: TRBJ1-6
v_gene: TRBV28
d_gene: -

CDR3aa: CASGERWKETQYF
CDR3nt: TGTGCCAGCGGGGAGCGCTGGAAAGAGACCCAGTACTTC
abundance: medium-sized
j_gene: TRBJ2-5
v_gene: TRBV7-3
d_gene: -

CDR3aa: CASSVAGGPFNIQYF
CDR3nt: TGTGCCAGCAGCGTAGCGGGAGGGCCTTTCAACATTCAGTACTTC
abundance: -
j_gene: TRBJ2-4
v_gene: TRBV9
d_gene: TRBD2

CDR3aa: CASSLGTGTLRQETQYF
CDR3nt: TGTGCCAGCAGCTTAGGAACCGGGACCTTACGTCAAGAGACCCAGTACTTC
abundance: -
j_gene: TRBJ2-5
v_gene: TRBV7-9
d_gene: -

CDR3aa: CASSEGVGVPQHF
CDR3nt: TGTGCCAGCAGTGAGGGGGTTGGGGTGCCCCAGCATTTT
abundance: -
j_gene: TRBJ1-5
v_gene: TRBV6-4
d_gene: -

CDR3aa: CASMETQYF
CDR3nt: TGTGCCAGCATGGAGACCCAGTACTTC
abundance: -
j_gene: TRBJ2-5
v_gene: TRBV6-4
d_gene: -

CDR3aa: CASSQDRRRDEAFF
CDR3nt: TGCGCCAGCAGCCAAGACCGCCGCCGGGATGAAGCTTTCTTT
abundance: -
j_gene: TRBJ1-1
v_gene: TRBV4-1
d_gene: -

CDR3aa: CASSPERVSDTQYF
CDR3nt: TGTGCCAGCTCACCCGAGCGAGTCTCAGATACGCAGTATTTT
abundance: -
j_gene: TRBJ2-3
v_gene: TRBV18
d_gene: -

CDR3aa: CASSLHGTGTGSGYTF
CDR3nt: TGCGCCAGCAGCTTACACGGAACCGGGACAGGGAGTGGCTACACCTTC
abundance: -
j_gene: TRBJ1-2
v_gene: TRBV5-1
d_gene: TRBD1

CDR3aa: CASSLGRPDEQFF
CDR3nt: TGTGCCAGCAGCTTAGGACGGCCCGATGAGCAGTTCTTC
abundance: few
j_gene: TRBJ2-1
v_gene: TRBV7-2
d_gene: -

CDR3aa: CASSYTTRTGELFF
CDR3nt: TGTGCCAGCAGTTATACTACCCGGACCGGGGAGCTGTTTTTT
abundance: -
j_gene: TRBJ2-2
v_gene: TRBV28
d_gene: -

CDR3aa: CSVWVADTQYF
CDR3nt: TGCAGCGTGTGGGTGGCAGATACGCAGTATTTT
abundance: few
j_gene: TRBJ2-3
v_gene: TRBV29-1
d_gene: -

CDR3aa: CSTDRGLDGYTF
CDR3nt: TGCAGCACCGACAGGGGGCTGGATGGCTACACCTTC
abundance: few
j_gene: TRBJ1-2
v_gene: TRBV29-1
d_gene: TRBD1

CDR3aa: CASSKAGQGDQETQYF
CDR3nt: TGTGCCAGCAGCAAGGCGGGGCAGGGGGACCAAGAGACCCAGTACTTC
abundance: -
j_gene: TRBJ2-5
v_gene: TRBV6-4
d_gene: -

CDR3aa: CASSVTSGGTDTQYF
CDR3nt: TGCGCCAGCAGCGTAACTAGCGGGGGCACAGATACGCAGTATTTT
abundance: -
j_gene: TRBJ2-3
v_gene: TRBV5-1
d_gene: TRBD2

CDR3aa: CASSSRQKNTEAFF
CDR3nt: TGTGCCAGCAGCTCGAGGCAAAAGAACACTGAAGCTTTCTTT
abundance: medium-sized
j_gene: TRBJ1-1
v_gene: TRBV7-9
d_gene: -

CDR3aa: CASSLVGAGVRNEQFF
CDR3nt: TGTGCCAGCAGCCTAGTCGGGGCGGGGGTACGGAATGAGCAGTTCTTC
abundance: few
j_gene: TRBJ2-1
v_gene: TRBV7-2
d_gene: TRBD2

CDR3aa: CASEELAGAVEQFF
CDR3nt: TGTGCCAGCGAAGAACTAGCGGGAGCGGTTGAGCAGTTCTTC
abundance: -
j_gene: TRBJ2-1
v_gene: TRBV7-9
d_gene: TRBD2

CDR3aa: CASSPGDRNNEQFF
CDR3nt: TGTGCCAGCAGCCCCGGGGACAGAAACAATGAGCAGTTCTTC
abundance: -
j_gene: TRBJ2-1
v_gene: TRBV6-1
d_gene: TRBD1

CDR3aa: CSASPGIYEQYF
CDR3nt: TGCAGTGCTAGTCCCGGAATCTACGAGCAGTACTTC
abundance: few
j_gene: TRBJ2-7
v_gene: TRBV20-1
d_gene: -

CDR3aa: CASSGNMGTEAFF
CDR3nt: TGTGCCAGCAGCGGTAACATGGGCACTGAAGCTTTCTTT
abundance: few
j_gene: TRBJ1-1
v_gene: TRBV7-2
d_gene: -

CDR3aa: CASSQVATAANYGYTF
CDR3nt: TGCGCCAGCAGCCAAGTCGCGACAGCAGCTAACTATGGCTACACCTTC
abundance: few
j_gene: TRBJ1-2
v_gene: TRBV4-3
d_gene: -

CDR3aa: CASSSSGRVDTQYF
CDR3nt: TGTGCCAGCAGTTCTAGCGGGAGGGTAGATACGCAGTATTTT
abundance: -
j_gene: TRBJ2-3
v_gene: TRBV27
d_gene: TRBD2

CDR3aa: CASSPRTLVGSYEQYF
CDR3nt: TGTGCCAGCAGCCCCCGCACGCTTGTCGGGTCCTACGAGCAGTACTTC
abundance: few
j_gene: TRBJ2-7
v_gene: TRBV4-2
d_gene: -

CDR3aa: CATSAASGSNQPQHF
CDR3nt: TGTGCCACCAGTGCCGCTTCGGGAAGCAATCAGCCCCAGCATTTT
abundance: -
j_gene: TRBJ1-5
v_gene: TRBV24-1
d_gene: -

CDR3aa: CASSAGGETQYF
CDR3nt: TGTGCCAGCTCCGCCGGGGGGGAGACCCAGTACTTC
abundance: few
j_gene: TRBJ2-5
v_gene: TRBV18
d_gene: TRBD2

CDR3aa: CSARGSYNSPLHF
CDR3nt: TGCAGTGCTAGGGGGTCCTATAATTCACCCCTCCACTTT
abundance: -
j_gene: TRBJ1-6
v_gene: TRBV20-1
d_gene: -

CDR3aa: CASAPRGYTEAFF
CDR3nt: TGTGCCAGTGCCCCCAGGGGCTACACTGAAGCTTTCTTT
abundance: few
j_gene: TRBJ1-1
v_gene: TRBV11-2
d_gene: -

CDR3aa: CASSLSGEQFF
CDR3nt: TGTGCCAGCAGTTTAAGTGGTGAGCAGTTCTTC
abundance: -
j_gene: TRBJ2-1
v_gene: TRBV12-3/TRBV12-4
d_gene: -

CDR3aa: CSARASLAGVRYEQYF
CDR3nt: TGCAGTGCTAGAGCGTCACTAGCGGGAGTCCGCTACGAGCAGTACTTC
abundance: few
j_gene: TRBJ2-7
v_gene: TRBV20-1
d_gene: TRBD2

CDR3aa: CASSLAGTSQYF
CDR3nt: TGTGCCAGCAGCTTAGCCGGGACTAGCCAGTACTTC
abundance: few
j_gene: TRBJ2-4
v_gene: TRBV7-2
d_gene: TRBD2

CDR3aa: CASRGSLNTEAFF
CDR3nt: TGTGCCAGCAGGGGGTCCTTGAACACTGAAGCTTTCTTT
abundance: -
j_gene: TRBJ1-1
v_gene: TRBV5-4
d_gene: -

CDR3aa: CSARVDFTGNQPQHF
CDR3nt: TGCAGTGCTAGAGTCGATTTCACCGGCAATCAGCCCCAGCATTTT
abundance: medium-sized
j_gene: TRBJ1-5
v_gene: TRBV20-1
d_gene: -

CDR3aa: CASSPTSGRVGDTQYF
CDR3nt: TGTGCCAGCAGCCCGACTAGCGGGAGGGTAGGAGATACGCAGTATTTT
abundance: -
j_gene: TRBJ2-3
v_gene: TRBV7-2
d_gene: TRBD2

CDR3aa: CASSIDTPGRGDEQYF
CDR3nt: TGTGCCAGTAGTATAGATACCCCTGGAAGAGGCGACGAGCAGTACTTC
abundance: medium-sized
j_gene: TRBJ2-7
v_gene: TRBV19
d_gene: -

CDR3aa: CASTRTGLGNTIYF
CDR3nt: TGTGCCAGTACGCGAACAGGGTTAGGAAACACCATATATTTT
abundance: -
j_gene: TRBJ1-3
v_gene: TRBV12-3/TRBV12-4
d_gene: -

CDR3aa: CSAKQGGWEAFF
CDR3nt: TGCAGTGCTAAACAGGGAGGGTGGGAAGCTTTCTTT
abundance: few
j_gene: TRBJ1-1
v_gene: TRBV20-1
d_gene: -

CDR3aa: CSASQGYRTEAFF
CDR3nt: TGCAGTGCTAGTCAAGGGTACCGCACTGAAGCTTTCTTT
abundance: -
j_gene: TRBJ1-1
v_gene: TRBV20-1
d_gene: -

CDR3aa: CASSLAGGVDEQFF
CDR3nt: TGTGCCAGCAGTCTAGCGGGAGGGGTGGATGAGCAGTTCTTC
abundance: -
j_gene: TRBJ2-1
v_gene: TRBV6-1
d_gene: TRBD2

CDR3aa: CASSLRRQPQHF
CDR3nt: TGTGCCAGCAGCCTGAGACGACAGCCCCAGCATTTT
abundance: -
j_gene: TRBJ1-5
v_gene: TRBV12-3/TRBV12-4
d_gene: -

CDR3aa: CSARALRSASNTGELFF
CDR3nt: TGCAGTGCTAGAGCGTTGAGATCAGCGTCGAACACCGGGGAGCTGTTTTTT
abundance: -
j_gene: TRBJ2-2
v_gene: TRBV20-1
d_gene: -

CDR3aa: CASSSQEAPGNTIYF
CDR3nt: TGTGCCAGCAGCTCTCAGGAGGCGCCTGGAAACACCATATATTTT
abundance: -
j_gene: TRBJ1-3
v_gene: TRBV11-2
d_gene: -

CDR3aa: CASSLAGYNSPLHF
CDR3nt: TGTGCCAGCAGCTTGGCCGGGTATAATTCACCCCTCCACTTT
abundance: few
j_gene: TRBJ1-6
v_gene: TRBV5-4
d_gene: -

CDR3aa: CASNSPDRAQWPQHF
CDR3nt: TGTGCCAGTAATTCTCCGGACAGGGCCCAATGGCCCCAGCATTTT
abundance: once
j_gene: TRBJ1-5
v_gene: TRBV19
d_gene: TRBD1

CDR3aa: CASSLEPETYNSPLHF
CDR3nt: TGCGCCAGCAGCTTGGAGCCGGAAACCTATAATTCACCCCTCCACTTT
abundance: few
j_gene: TRBJ1-6
v_gene: TRBV5-1
d_gene: -

CDR3aa: CASSVRGPGYEQYF
CDR3nt: TGTGCCAGCAGCGTAAGGGGGCCCGGCTACGAGCAGTACTTC
abundance: few
j_gene: TRBJ2-7
v_gene: TRBV6-1
d_gene: TRBD1

CDR3aa: CASRKTVTLYNEQFF
CDR3nt: TGTGCCAGCAGGAAAACAGTGACCCTTTACAATGAGCAGTTCTTC
abundance: few
j_gene: TRBJ2-1
v_gene: TRBV7-2
d_gene: -

CDR3aa: CASSYQGNQPQHF
CDR3nt: TGTGCCAGCAGCTACCAGGGAAATCAGCCCCAGCATTTT
abundance: few
j_gene: TRBJ1-5
v_gene: TRBV7-2
d_gene: -

CDR3aa: CATSRDPLGGEQFF
CDR3nt: TGTGCCACCAGCAGAGATCCGCTAGGAGGTGAGCAGTTCTTC
abundance: -
j_gene: TRBJ2-1
v_gene: TRBV15
d_gene: -

CDR3aa: CAGIGQEVGGYTF
CDR3nt: TGTGCCGGCATCGGACAGGAGGTGGGTGGCTACACCTTC
abundance: few
j_gene: TRBJ1-2
v_gene: TRBV2
d_gene: TRBD1